The 15 T cell receptor beta chains below all came from one sample that was sequenced in a study of blood T cell repertoires in COVID-19. Method: immunoSEQ multiplex PCR; TCRdb's copy keeps in-frame clones and lacks some. The table records hundreds of thousands of clones, roughly 85% of them present only once. The sequencing input was peripheral blood. The source of these receptors is a man younger than 35 with active or convalescent COVID-19.

The genes are TRBV6-4 and TRBJ1-1, with 9 positions matching TRBD1. This CDR3 has 14 residues. V dropped 6 bases and J dropped 1; count of bases not matched to a gene: 3. Germline loops: CDR1 MRHNA, CDR2 SNTAGT. CDR3 DNA sequence: TGTGCCAGCAGCATGACAGGGGGGAACACTGAAGCTTTCTTT. Protein product: CASSMTGGNTEAFF.

The chain joins TRBV7-3 to TRBJ2-1; 11 bases align to TRBD2. CDR1 is SGHTA, CDR2 FQGTGA, per germline. This CDR3 spans 16 amino acids. The J segment lost 2 bases and the V segment lost 1 base, leaving 1 base of the junction unmatched. The CDR3 region is CASSLMTSGTYNEQFF. CDR3 nucleotides: TGTGCCAGCAGCTTAATGACTAGCGGGACCTACAATGAGCAGTTCTTC.

This rearrangement joins TRBV11-3 to TRBJ1-1, with 7 positions matching TRBD1. The CDR3 runs to 15 residues. Germline CDR1 is SGHNT and CDR2 is YENEEA. J lost 3 bases, V lost 4 bases, and 8 bases had no gene match. CDR3 amino acids: CASSSPGTDDTEAFF. For the CDR3, the DNA is TGTGCCAGCAGCTCGCCCGGGACAGATGACACTGAAGCTTTCTTT.

The chain joins TRBV28 to TRBJ1-2; a weak D match, TRBD1 (6 bases). Germline CDR1 is MDHEN and CDR2 is SYDVKM. Trimming removed 6 bases at V and 5 bases at J, with 10 bases between. The CDR3 spans 12 residues. The CDR3 sequence is CASSSTGYGYTF. The CDR3 nucleotides read TGTGCCAGCAGCTCGACAGGTTATGGCTACACCTTC.

The genes are TRBV5-6 and TRBJ1-5, with 7 bases that match TRBD1. Trimming at V came to 4 bases and at J to 1 base, leaving 11 bases not matched to a gene. Germline CDR1 SGHDT, CDR2 YYEEEE. The CDR3 is 17 amino acids. CDR3 region: CASSGLKGAESNQPQHF. In DNA, the CDR3 is TGTGCCAGCAGCGGACTAAAGGGGGCAGAAAGCAATCAGCCCCAGCATTTT.

This chain joins TRBV7-9 and TRBJ1-1, with D possibly TRBD1 on 6 matching bases. The germline V and J ends were trimmed by 3 bases and 11 bases, with 13 bases remaining between them. This CDR3 is 12 amino acids long. Looked up from germline, CDR1 is SEHNR and CDR2 is FQNEAQ (reference sequence). The CDR3 bases are TGTGCCAGCAGCTTTTCGGGGGGCGAGGCTTTCTTT. Its translation is CASSFSGGEAFF. The variable domain in full, with the rest retrieved from reference TRBV7-9 and TRBJ1-1, is DTGVSQNPRHKITKRGQNVTFRCDPISEHNRLYWYRQTLGQGPEFLTYFQNEAQLEKSRLLSDRFSAERPKGSFSTLEIQRTEQGDSAMYLCASSFSGGEAFFGQGTRLTVV.

The chain carries TRBV7-3 and TRBJ2-5; 9 nucleotides align to TRBD2. V lost 3 bases to trimming and J lost 2 bases; unmatched junction nucleotides: 7. Germline V gene lookup returns CDR1 SGHTA and CDR2 FQGTGA. The CDR3 is 16 residues long. The chain's CDR3 is CASSLTGSGGQETQYF. The CDR3 DNA follows: TGTGCCAGCAGCTTGACGGGAAGCGGGGGGCAAGAGACCCAGTACTTC. Full variable domain (rest looked up from reference TRBV7-3 and TRBJ2-5): GAGVSQTPSNKVTEKGKYVELRCDPISGHTALYWYRQSLGQGPEFLIYFQGTGAADDSGLPNDRFFAVRPEGSVSTLKIQRTERGDSAVYLCASSLTGSGGQETQYFGPGTRLLVL.

This clone was counted a few times. The chain recombines TRBV7-2 with TRBJ1-5, with 8 bases matching TRBD1. V lost 4 bases and J lost 7; bases outside the gene matches: 3. This CDR3 spans 13 amino acids. In germline, CDR1 is SGHTA, CDR2 FQGNSA. The CDR3 DNA follows: TGTGCCAGCAGCTGGACAGGGCGGCAGCCCCAGCATTTT. Translated, it gives CASSWTGRQPQHF.

The chain carries TRBV19 and TRBJ1-6; possible D gene TRBD1, 5 bases. V shed 1 base and J shed 6 bases, with 7 bases lying between them. The CDR3 is made up of 14 amino acids. CDR1 and CDR2 from the germline V gene are LNHDA and SQIVND (reference sequence). The CDR3 DNA reads as TGTGCCAGTAGTATAGCCCAGGGTAATTCACCCCTCCACTTT. Its translation is CASSIAQGNSPLHF.

The gene calls are TRBV5-6 and TRBJ2-7, with TRBD1 as a possible D gene (5 bases). The CDR3 runs 13 residues. The germline CDR1 and CDR2 sequences are SGHDT and YYEEEE. The ends were cut back, 2 bases at V and 6 bases at J, with 12 bases in the middle. The CDR3 region is CASSLAGLREQYF. Here the CDR3 DNA reads TGTGCCAGCAGCTTAGCAGGGCTGCGCGAGCAGTACTTC.

This clone has a single count. The chain is built from TRBV5-1 and TRBJ2-7; 9 nucleotides line up with TRBD2. Unmatched junction bases numbered 19, after V lost 3 bases and J lost 0 bases. The CDR3 sequence is 20 residues long. Germline V gives CDR1 SGHRS, CDR2 YFSETQ. CDR3 region: CASSSQWASGAPPDSYEQYF. Written as DNA, the CDR3 is TGCGCCAGCAGCTCCCAGTGGGCTAGCGGGGCTCCCCCCGACTCCTACGAGCAGTACTTC.

The chain links TRBV7-2 to TRBJ2-5; no reliable D call. This CDR3 spans 12 amino acids. V was cut by 1 base and J by 8 bases, with 8 bases left in between. Germline lookup yields CDR1 SGHTA and CDR2 FQGNSA. The CDR3 DNA follows: TGTGCCAGCAGCTTAGACTCGCCCACCCAGTACTTC. Translation gives CASSLDSPTQYF.

The gene calls are TRBV3-1 (or the pseudogene TRBV3-2) and TRBJ2-3; TRBD2 agrees at 9 bases. The V and J ends lost 0 bases and 7 bases, in that order; junction bases with no gene match: 14. CDR3 length equals 18 residues. Germline V lookup: CDR1 LGHDT, CDR2 YNNKEL (reference sequence). The CDR3 reads CASSQEVDSGGHIYTQYF. In DNA form, the CDR3 reads TGTGCCAGCAGCCAAGAGGTCGATAGCGGGGGACATATTTATACGCAGTATTTT.

The gene calls are TRBV5-4 and TRBJ2-3; a weak D match, TRBD1 (6 bases). In germline, CDR1 is SGHNT, CDR2 YYREEE (reference sequence). The length of the CDR3 is 15 residues. The V and J ends lost 6 bases and 6 bases respectively, with 20 bases between them. The CDR3 loop is CASNMVQGMVDTQYF. CDR3 DNA: TGTGCCAGCAACATGGTCCAGGGGATGGTGGATACGCAGTATTTT.

This CDR3 is CASSDIWANTEAFF. The CDR3 DNA reads as TGTGCCAGCAGTGATATCTGGGCGAACACTGAAGCTTTCTTT. The chain combines TRBV6-1 with TRBJ1-1; D is unclear. V was trimmed by 3 bases and J by 1 base, leaving 9 bases between them. The V gene's germline CDR1 is MNHNS and CDR2 SASEGT. The CDR3 covers 14 residues.